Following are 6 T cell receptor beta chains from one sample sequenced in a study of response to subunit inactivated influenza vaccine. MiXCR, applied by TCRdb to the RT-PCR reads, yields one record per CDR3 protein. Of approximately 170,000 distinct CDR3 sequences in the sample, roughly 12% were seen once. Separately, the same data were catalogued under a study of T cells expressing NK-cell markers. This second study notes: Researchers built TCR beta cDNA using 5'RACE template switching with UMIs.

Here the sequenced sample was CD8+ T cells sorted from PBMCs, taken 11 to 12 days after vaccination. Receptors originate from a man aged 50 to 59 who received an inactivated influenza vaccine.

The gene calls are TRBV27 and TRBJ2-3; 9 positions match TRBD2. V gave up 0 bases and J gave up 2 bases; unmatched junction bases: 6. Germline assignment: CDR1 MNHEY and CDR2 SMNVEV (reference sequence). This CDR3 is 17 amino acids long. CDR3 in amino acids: CASSLSGREGNTDTQYF. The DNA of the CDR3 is TGTGCCAGCAGTTTATCGGGGCGGGAGGGCAACACAGATACGCAGTATTTT.

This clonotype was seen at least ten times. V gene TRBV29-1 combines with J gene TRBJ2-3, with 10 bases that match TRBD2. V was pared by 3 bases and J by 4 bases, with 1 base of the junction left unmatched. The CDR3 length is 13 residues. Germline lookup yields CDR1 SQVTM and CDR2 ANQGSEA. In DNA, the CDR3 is TGCAGCGTTGAGGGACTAGCGCCAGATACGCAGTATTTT. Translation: CSVEGLAPDTQYF.

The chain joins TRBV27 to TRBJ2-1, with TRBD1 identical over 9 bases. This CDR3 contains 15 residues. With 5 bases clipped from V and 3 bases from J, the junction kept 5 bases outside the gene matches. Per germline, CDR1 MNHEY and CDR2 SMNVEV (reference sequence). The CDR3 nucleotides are TGTGCCAGCAGTCGTCCGGGACAGGGCTACAATGAGCAGTTCTTC. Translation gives CASSRPGQGYNEQFF.

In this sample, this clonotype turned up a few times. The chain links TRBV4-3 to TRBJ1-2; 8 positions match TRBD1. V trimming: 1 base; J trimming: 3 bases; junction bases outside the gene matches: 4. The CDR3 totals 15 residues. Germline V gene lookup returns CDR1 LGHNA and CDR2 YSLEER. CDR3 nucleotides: TGCGCCAGCAGCCAAGCTGCAGGGGGCTACTATGGCTACACCTTC. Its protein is CASSQAAGGYYGYTF.

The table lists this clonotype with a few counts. DNA for the CDR3: TGTGCCAGCAGTGCCGGACTAGCGGGAGGAAAGACCCAGTACTTC. Protein: CASSAGLAGGKTQYF. The genes are TRBV6-1 and TRBJ2-5; 14 nucleotides agree with TRBD2. This CDR3 has 15 residues. Germline assignment: CDR1 MNHNS and CDR2 SASEGT. The junction had 4 bases not matched to a gene; V was cut back by 4 bases and J by 6 bases.

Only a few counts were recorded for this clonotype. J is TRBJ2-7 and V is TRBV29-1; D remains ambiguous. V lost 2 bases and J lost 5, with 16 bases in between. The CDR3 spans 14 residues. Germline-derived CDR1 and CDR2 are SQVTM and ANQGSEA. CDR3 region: CSVEQRGGSHEQYF. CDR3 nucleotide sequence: TGCAGCGTTGAACAGAGAGGCGGATCCCACGAGCAGTACTTC.